This TCR beta chain derives from a study of blood T cell repertoires in COVID-19. The wider study: COVID-19 samples from acute and convalescent phases originated in the United States, Italy and Spain. PBMCs, B-cell-depleted T cells, or T cells were the source of the cDNA or gDNA that made up the material.

Authors' analysis steps: Reference gene primers were amplified, and this amplification served to estimate nucleated cell counts. Some clones are missing from TCRdb's copy, which holds only in-frame ones; the method was immunoSEQ multiplex PCR. That table gives V, J and clone size, and the DNA gave D and trimming. The table includes about 270,000 clones, 65% to 90% detected once. Trimming removed 4 bases at V and 0 bases at J, with 11 bases between. This CDR3 region has 15 residues. The V gene's germline CDR1 is SGDLS and CDR2 YYNGEE. The source of this sequence is an older woman with active or convalescent COVID-19. The material sequenced was peripheral blood. The J gene is TRBJ1-3, the V gene TRBV9; unclear D gene. The CDR3 sequence: CASSPQVYSGNTIYF. The CDR3 DNA reads TGTGCCAGCAGCCCCCAGGTCTACTCTGGAAACACCATATATTTT.